What follows describes a single T cell receptor (beta chain). What it binds is not known. Its ends do not fully match the called genes, so a read error is possible. Germline lookup yields CDR1 SEHNR and CDR2 FQNEAQ (reference sequence). The CDR3 consists of 15 residues. This specimen comes from a study of cytomegalovirus exposure and HLA in healthy donors. Findings of the study overall: Cytomegalovirus status was reportedly diagnosed by the classifier with high sensitivity and specificity.

13 Jbeta primers and 60 Vbeta primers were used for the PCR. The method was immunoSEQ multiplex PCR; TCRdb's version includes in-frame clones alone and lacks a portion of them. Among some 150,000 clones listed, roughly four fifths were seen once. Unrecorded immune exposure was likely among donors, who were nominally healthy when sampled. The receptor's source is a man aged 45-65 years in good health and CMV-seropositive. Material for sequencing was PBMCs. This rearrangement joins TRBV7-9 to TRBJ2-1; 14 nucleotides agree with TRBD2. CDR3 in DNA: TGTTCCAGCAGCCCTCGACTAGCGGGAGGGGGTGAGCAGTTCTTC. This translates into CSSSPRLAGGGEQFF.